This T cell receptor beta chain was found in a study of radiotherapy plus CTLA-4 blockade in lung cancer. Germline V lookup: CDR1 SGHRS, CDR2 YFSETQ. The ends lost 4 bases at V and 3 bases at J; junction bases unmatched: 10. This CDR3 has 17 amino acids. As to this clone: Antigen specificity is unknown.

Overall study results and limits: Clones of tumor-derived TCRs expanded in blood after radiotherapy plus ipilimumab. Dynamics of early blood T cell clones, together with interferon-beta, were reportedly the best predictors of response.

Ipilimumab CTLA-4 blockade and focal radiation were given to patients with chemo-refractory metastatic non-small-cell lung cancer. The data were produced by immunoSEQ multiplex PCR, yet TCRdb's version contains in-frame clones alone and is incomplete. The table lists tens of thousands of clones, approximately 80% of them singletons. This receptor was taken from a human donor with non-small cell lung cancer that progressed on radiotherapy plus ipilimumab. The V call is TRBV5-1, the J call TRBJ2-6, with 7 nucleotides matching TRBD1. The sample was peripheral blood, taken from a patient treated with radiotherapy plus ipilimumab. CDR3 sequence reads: CASSRRQGLVGANVLTF. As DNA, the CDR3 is TGCGCCAGCAGCCGAAGACAGGGCCTCGTTGGGGCCAACGTCCTGACTTTC.